This TCR beta chain was captured in a study of molecular identifiers for immune sequencing clone quantification. Regarding this clonotype: A much larger clone differs from this one at a single base, so this may be a read error.

MiXCR was run by TCRdb on the PCR reads, yielding one entry per CDR3 protein. The data show thousands of distinct CDR3 sequences, approximately 31% seen once. The germline gives CDR1 MGHDK, CDR2 SYGVNS. CDR3 length: 15 residues. Trimming took off 0 bases at V and 2 bases at J, with 11 bases between the two ends. The receptor was derived from a human donor in good health. Some libraries in this study had Jurkat cell RNA spiked in. V is TRBV25-1 and J is TRBJ2-7; D unresolved. Sequences were obtained from naive CD8+ T cells from blood, with Jurkat cell RNA spiked in. Specified subset: FACS-sorted CD8+CD4-CCR7+CD45RA+ naive T cells. The CDR3 protein is CASSEYRSGAYEQYF. The CDR3 nucleotides read TGTGCCAGCAGTGAATACAGGAGTGGGGCCTACGAGCAGTACTTC.